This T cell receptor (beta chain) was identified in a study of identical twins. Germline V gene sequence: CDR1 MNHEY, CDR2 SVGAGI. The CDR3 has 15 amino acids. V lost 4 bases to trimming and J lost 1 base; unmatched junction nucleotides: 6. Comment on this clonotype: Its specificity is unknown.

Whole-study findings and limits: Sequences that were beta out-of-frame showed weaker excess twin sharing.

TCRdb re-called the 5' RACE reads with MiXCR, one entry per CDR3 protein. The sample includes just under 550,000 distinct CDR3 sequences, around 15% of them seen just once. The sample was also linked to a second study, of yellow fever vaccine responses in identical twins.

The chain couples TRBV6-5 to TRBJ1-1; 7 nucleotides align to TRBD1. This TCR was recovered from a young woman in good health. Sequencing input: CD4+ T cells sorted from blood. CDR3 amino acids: CASSSEGARNTEAFF. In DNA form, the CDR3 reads TGTGCCAGCAGTTCCGAGGGGGCTCGGAACACTGAAGCTTTCTTT.